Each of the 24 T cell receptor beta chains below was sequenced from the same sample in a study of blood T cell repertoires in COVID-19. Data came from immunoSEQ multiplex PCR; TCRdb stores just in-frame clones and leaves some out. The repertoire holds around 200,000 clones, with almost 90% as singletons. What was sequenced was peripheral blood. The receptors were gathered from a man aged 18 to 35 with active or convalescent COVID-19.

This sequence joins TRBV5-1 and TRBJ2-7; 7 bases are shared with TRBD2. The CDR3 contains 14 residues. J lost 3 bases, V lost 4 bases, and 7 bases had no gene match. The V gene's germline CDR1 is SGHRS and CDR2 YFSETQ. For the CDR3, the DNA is TGCGCCAGCAGCCCCGGGGAGGGGTACTACGAGCAGTACTTC. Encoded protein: CASSPGEGYYEQYF.

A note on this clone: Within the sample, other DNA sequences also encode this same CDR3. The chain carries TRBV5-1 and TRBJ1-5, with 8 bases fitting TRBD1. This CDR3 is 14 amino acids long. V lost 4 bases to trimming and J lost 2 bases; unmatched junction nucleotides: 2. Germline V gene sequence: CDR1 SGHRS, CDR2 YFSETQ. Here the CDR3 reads CASSLTGGNQPQHF. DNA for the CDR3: TGCGCCAGCAGCCTGACAGGGGGCAATCAGCCCCAGCATTTT.

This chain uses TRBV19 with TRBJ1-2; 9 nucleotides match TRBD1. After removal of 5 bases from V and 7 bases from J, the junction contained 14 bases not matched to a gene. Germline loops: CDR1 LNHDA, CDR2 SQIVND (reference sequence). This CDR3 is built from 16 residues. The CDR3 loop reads CASSQSARTGDSGYTF. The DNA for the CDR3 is TGTGCCAGTAGTCAATCAGCCAGGACAGGGGACTCTGGCTACACCTTC.

The CDR3 coding sequence is TGTGCCAGCAGTTCCGGTGCGGGGCAGTACTTC. Its protein product is CASSSGAGQYF. The rearrangement uses TRBV27 and TRBJ2-7, with D tentatively TRBD2 (5 bases). CDR3 length equals 11 residues. V gave up 4 bases and J gave up 9 bases, with 10 bases separating them. Germline lookup yields CDR1 MNHEY and CDR2 SMNVEV (reference sequence).

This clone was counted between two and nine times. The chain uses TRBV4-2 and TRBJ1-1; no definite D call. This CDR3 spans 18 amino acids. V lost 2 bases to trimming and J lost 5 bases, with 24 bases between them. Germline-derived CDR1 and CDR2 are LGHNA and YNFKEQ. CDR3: CASSQSIDIARRRTEAFF. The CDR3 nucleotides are TGTGCCAGCAGCCAATCAATTGATATCGCTAGGAGAAGGACTGAAGCTTTCTTT.

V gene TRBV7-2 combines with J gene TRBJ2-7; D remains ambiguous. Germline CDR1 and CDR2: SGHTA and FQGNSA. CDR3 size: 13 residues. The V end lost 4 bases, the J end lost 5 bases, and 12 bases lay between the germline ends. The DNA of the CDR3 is TGTGCCAGCAGCTCCAGAGTCCGGGACGAGCAGTACTTC. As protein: CASSSRVRDEQYF.

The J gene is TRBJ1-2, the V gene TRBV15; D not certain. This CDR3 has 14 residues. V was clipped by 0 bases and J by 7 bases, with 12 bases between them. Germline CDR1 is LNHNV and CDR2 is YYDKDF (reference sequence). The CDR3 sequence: CATSRDRAYGGYTF. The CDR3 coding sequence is TGTGCCACCAGCAGAGATCGCGCCTACGGTGGCTACACCTTC.

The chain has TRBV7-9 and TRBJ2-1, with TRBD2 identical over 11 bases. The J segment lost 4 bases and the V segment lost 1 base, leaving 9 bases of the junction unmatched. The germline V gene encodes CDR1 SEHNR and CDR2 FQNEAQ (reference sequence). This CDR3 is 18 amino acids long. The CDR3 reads CASSLDGGLADLYNEQFF. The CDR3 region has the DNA TGTGCCAGCAGCTTAGACGGGGGACTAGCGGACCTTTACAATGAGCAGTTCTTC. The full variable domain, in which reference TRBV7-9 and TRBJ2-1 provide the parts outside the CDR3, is DTGVSQNPRHKITKRGQNVTFRCDPISEHNRLYWYRQTLGQGPEFLTYFQNEAQLEKSRLLSDRFSAERPKGSFSTLEIQRTEQGDSAMYLCASSLDGGLADLYNEQFFGPGTRLTVL.

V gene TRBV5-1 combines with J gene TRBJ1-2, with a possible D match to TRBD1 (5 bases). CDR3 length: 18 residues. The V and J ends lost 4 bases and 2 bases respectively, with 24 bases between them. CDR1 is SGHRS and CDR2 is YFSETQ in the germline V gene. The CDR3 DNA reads TGCGCCAGCAGCGGGGGGTCTTTGCAGGGTTCCTTAAACTATGGCTACACCTTC. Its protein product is CASSGGSLQGSLNYGYTF.

For the CDR3, the DNA is TGTGCCTGGAGTACGGGACAGGGGTTCCCTGGAAACACCATATATTTT. It codes for CAWSTGQGFPGNTIYF. V is TRBV30 and J is TRBJ1-3, with TRBD1 matching 10 bases. The ends lost 2 bases at V and 2 bases at J; junction bases unmatched: 6. The CDR3 consists of 16 residues. Germline CDR1 reads GTSNPN; CDR2 reads SVGIG (reference sequence).

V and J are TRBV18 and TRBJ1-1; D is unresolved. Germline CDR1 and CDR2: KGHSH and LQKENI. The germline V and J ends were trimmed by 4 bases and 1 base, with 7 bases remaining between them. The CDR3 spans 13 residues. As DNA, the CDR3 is TGTGCCAGCTCACAGCTGAAGAACACTGAAGCTTTCTTT. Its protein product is CASSQLKNTEAFF.

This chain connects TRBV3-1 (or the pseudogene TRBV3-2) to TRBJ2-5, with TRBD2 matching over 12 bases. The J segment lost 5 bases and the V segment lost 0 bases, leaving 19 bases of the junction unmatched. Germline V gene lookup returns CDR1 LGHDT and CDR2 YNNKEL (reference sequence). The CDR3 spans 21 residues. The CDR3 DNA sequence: TGTGCCAGCAGCCAAGAGGACGGGGAGCGACTAGCGGGAGTGGAGAGGGAGACCCAGTACTTC. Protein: CASSQEDGERLAGVERETQYF.

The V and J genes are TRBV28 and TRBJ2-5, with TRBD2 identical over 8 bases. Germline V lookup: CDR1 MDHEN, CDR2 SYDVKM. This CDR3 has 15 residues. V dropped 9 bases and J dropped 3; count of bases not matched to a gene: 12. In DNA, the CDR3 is TGTGCCAGTAGCGGGGCCGGGATAAAAAAAGAGACCCAGTACTTC. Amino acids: CASSGAGIKKETQYF.

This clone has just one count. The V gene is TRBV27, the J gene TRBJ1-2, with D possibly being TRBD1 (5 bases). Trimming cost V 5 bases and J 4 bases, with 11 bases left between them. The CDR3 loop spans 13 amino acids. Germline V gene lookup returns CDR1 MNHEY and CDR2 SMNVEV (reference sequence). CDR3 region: CASSGGVGYGYTF. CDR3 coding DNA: TGTGCCAGCAGTGGAGGGGTAGGCTATGGCTACACCTTC.

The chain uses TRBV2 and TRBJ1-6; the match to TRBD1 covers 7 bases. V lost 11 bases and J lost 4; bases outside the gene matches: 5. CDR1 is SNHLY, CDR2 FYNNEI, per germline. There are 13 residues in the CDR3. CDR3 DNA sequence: TGTGCCGGGGGGACAGATTATAATTCACCCCTCCACTTT. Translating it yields CAGGTDYNSPLHF. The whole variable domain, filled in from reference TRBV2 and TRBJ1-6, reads EPEVTQTPSHQVTQMGQEVILRCVPISNHLYFYWYRQILGQKVEFLVSFYNNEISEKSEIFDDQFSVERPDGSNFTLKIRSTKLEDSAMYFCAGGTDYNSPLHFGNGTRLTVT.

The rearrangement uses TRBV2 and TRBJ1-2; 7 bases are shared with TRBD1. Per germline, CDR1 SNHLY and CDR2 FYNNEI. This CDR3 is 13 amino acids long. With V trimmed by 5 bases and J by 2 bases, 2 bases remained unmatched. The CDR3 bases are TGTGCCAGCAGTTCGGGACAGAACTATGGCTACACCTTC. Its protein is CASSSGQNYGYTF.

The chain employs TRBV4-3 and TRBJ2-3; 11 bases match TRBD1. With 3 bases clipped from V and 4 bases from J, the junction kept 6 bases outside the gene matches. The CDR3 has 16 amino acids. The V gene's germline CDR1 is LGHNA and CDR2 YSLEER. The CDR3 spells CASSQDRGRGSDTQYF. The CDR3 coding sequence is TGCGCCAGCAGCCAGGACAGGGGGCGCGGGTCAGATACGCAGTATTTT.

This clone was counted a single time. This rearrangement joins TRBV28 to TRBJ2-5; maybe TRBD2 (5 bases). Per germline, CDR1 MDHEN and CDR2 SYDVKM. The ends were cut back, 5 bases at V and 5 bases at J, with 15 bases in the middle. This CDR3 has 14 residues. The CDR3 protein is CASSGLPVRETQYF. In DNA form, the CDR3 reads TGTGCCAGCAGTGGACTCCCGGTGCGGGAGACCCAGTACTTC.

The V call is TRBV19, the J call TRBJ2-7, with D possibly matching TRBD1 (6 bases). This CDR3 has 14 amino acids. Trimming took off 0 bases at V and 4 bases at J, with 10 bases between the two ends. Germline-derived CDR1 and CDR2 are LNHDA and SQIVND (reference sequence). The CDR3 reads CASSIDVRGYEQYF. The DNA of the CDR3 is TGTGCCAGTAGTATAGACGTCAGGGGATACGAGCAGTACTTC.

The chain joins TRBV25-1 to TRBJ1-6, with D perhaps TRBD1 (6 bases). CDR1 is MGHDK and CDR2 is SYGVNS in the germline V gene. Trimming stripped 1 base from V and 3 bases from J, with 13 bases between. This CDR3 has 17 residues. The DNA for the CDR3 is TGTGCCAGCAGTGAATTTGGCAGGGGCATCTATAATTCACCCCTCCACTTT. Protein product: CASSEFGRGIYNSPLHF.

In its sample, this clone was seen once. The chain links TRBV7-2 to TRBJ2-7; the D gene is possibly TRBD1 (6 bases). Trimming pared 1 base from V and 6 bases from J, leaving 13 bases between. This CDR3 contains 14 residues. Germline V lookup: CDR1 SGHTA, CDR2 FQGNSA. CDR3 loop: CASSLVGQLFEQYF. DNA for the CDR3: TGTGCCAGCAGCTTAGTCGGACAGCTGTTCGAGCAGTACTTC.

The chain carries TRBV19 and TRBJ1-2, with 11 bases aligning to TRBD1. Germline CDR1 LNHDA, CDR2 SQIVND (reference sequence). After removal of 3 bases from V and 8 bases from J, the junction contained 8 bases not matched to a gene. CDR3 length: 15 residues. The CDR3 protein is CASSIWSGQGGGYTF. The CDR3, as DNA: TGTGCCAGTAGTATTTGGTCGGGACAGGGGGGCGGCTACACCTTC.

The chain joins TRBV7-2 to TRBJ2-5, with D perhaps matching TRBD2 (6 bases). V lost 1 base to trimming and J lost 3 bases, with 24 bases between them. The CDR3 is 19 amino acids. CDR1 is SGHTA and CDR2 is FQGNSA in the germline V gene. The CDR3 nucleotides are TGTGCCAGCAGCTTAGTGGGGTGGGAGGTGTCCCGTTGGGAAGAGACCCAGTACTTC. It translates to CASSLVGWEVSRWEETQYF. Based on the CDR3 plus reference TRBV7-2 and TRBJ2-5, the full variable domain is GAGVSQSPSNKVTEKGKDVELRCDPISGHTALYWYRQSLGQGLEFLIYFQGNSAPDKSGLPSDRFSAERTGGSVSTLTIQRTQQEDSAVYLCASSLVGWEVSRWEETQYFGPGTRLLVL.

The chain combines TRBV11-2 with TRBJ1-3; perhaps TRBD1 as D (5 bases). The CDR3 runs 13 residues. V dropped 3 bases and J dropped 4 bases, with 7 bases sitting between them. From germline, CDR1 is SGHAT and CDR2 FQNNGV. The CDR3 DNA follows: TGTGCCAGCAGCTTCCAGGGCGGAAACACCATATATTTT. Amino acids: CASSFQGGNTIYF.